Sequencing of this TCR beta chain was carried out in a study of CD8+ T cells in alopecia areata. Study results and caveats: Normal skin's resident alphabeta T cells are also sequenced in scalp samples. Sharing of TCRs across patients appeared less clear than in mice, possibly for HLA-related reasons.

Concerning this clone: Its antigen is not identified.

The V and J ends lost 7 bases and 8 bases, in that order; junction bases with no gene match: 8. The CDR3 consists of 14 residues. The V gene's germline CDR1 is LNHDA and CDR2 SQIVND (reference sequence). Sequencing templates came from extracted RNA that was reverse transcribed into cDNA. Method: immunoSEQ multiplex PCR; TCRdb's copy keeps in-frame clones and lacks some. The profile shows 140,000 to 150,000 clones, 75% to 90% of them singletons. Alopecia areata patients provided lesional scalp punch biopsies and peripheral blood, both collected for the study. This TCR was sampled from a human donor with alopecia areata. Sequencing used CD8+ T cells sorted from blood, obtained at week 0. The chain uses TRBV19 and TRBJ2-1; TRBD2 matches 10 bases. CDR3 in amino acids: CASTPLAGNDEQFF. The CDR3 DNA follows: TGTGCCAGTACCCCACTAGCGGGGAACGATGAGCAGTTCTTC.